This T cell receptor (beta chain) stems from a study of CD4+ T cells in melanoma. Study-wide results and limits: Neoantigen-specific CD4+ T cells in melanoma reportedly had diverse differentiation states.

TCRdb's table, derived via immunoSEQ multiplex PCR, lists solely in-frame clones and lacks some. The repertoire consists of some 13,000 clones, with approximately 72% occurring once and the leading ten covering about 18%. On this clone itself: Its specificity is unknown.

The CDR3 runs 14 residues. The germline V gene has CDR1 SGHVS and CDR2 FQNEAQ. V lost 3 bases, J lost 5 bases, and 14 bases lay in between. The J gene is TRBJ2-7, the V gene TRBV7-8; D ambiguous. Sequenced material: cells from a culture (not recorded whether cultured in vitro). The clonotype originates from a human donor with melanoma. The CDR3 region is CASSLTVIGHEQYF. The CDR3 DNA reads as TGTGCCAGCAGCTTGACCGTAATTGGCCACGAGCAGTACTTC.